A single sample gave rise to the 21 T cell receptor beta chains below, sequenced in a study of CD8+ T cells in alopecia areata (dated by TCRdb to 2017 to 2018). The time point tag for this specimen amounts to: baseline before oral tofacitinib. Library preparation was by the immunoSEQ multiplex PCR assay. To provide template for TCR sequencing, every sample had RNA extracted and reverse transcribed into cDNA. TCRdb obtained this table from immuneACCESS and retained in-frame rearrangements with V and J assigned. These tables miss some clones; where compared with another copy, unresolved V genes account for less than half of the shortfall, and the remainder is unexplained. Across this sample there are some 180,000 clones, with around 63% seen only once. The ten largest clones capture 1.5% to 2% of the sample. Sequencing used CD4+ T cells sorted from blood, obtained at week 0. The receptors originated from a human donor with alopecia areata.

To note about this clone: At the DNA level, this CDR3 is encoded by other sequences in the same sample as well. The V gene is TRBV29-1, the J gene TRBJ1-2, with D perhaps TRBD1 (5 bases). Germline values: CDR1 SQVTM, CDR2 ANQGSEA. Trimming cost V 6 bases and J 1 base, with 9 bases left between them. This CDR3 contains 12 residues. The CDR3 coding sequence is TGCAGCGTCGTCAGGGATAACTATGGCTACACCTTC. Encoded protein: CSVVRDNYGYTF.

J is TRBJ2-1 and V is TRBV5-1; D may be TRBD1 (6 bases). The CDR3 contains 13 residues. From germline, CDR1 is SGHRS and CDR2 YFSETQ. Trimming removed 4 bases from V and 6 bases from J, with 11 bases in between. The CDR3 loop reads CASSALQGNEQFF. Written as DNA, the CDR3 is TGCGCCAGCAGCGCCTTACAGGGCAATGAGCAGTTCTTC.

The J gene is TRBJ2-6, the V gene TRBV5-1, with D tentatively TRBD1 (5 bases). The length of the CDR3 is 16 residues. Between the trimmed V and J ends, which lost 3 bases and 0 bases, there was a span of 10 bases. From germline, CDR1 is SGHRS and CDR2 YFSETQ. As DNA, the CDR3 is TGCGCCAGCAGCTCGCCTGACAGCTCTGGGGCCAACGTCCTGACTTTC. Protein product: CASSSPDSSGANVLTF.

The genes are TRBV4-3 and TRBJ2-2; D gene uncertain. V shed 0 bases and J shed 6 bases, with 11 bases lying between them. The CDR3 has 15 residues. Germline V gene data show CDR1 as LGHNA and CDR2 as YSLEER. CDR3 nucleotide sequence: TGCGCCAGCAGCCAAGATGGCCTGGCATCCGGGGAGCTGTTTTTT. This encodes CASSQDGLASGELFF.

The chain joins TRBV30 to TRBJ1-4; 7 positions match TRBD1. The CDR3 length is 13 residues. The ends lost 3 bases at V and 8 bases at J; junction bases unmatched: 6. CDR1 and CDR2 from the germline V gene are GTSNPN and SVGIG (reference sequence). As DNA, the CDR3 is TGTGCCTGGAGGGACAGGTTGGGGGAAAAACTGTTTTTT. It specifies CAWRDRLGEKLFF.

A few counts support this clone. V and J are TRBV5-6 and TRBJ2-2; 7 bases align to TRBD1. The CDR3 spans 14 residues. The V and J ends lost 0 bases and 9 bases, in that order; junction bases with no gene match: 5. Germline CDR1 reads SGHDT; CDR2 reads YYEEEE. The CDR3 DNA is TGTGCCAGCAGCTTGGGACAGGGTATAAGGGAGCTGTTTTTT. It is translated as CASSLGQGIRELFF. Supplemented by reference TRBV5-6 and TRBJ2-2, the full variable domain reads DAGVTQSPTHLIKTRGQQVTLRCSPKSGHDTVSWYQQALGQGPQFIFQYYEEEERQRGNFPDRFSGHQFPNYSSELNVNALLLGDSALYLCASSLGQGIRELFFGEGSRLTVL.

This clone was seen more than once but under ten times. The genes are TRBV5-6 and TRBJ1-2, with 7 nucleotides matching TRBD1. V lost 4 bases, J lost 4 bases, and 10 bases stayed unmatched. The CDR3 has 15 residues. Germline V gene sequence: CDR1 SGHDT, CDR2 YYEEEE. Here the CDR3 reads CASSPPAGQSYGYTF. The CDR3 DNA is TGTGCCAGCAGCCCACCCGCGGGACAGAGCTATGGCTACACCTTC.

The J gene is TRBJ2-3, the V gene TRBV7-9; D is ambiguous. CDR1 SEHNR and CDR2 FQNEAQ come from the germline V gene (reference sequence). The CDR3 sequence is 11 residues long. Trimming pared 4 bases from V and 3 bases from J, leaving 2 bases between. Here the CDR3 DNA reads TGTGCCAGCAGCTATACAGATACGCAGTATTTT. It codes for CASSYTDTQYF.

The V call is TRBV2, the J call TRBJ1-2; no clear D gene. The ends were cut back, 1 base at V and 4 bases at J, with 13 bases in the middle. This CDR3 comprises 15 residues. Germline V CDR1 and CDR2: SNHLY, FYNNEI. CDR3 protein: CASSEGSGSGYGYTF. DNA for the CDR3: TGTGCCAGCAGTGAAGGCTCCGGTTCGGGCTATGGCTACACCTTC.

In DNA form, the CDR3 reads TGTGCCAGCTCACTGCGGAGCGGGGGGGCTAGGGATGAGCAGTTCTTC. Translation: CASSLRSGGARDEQFF. The chain employs TRBV18 and TRBJ2-1, with 10 bases aligning to TRBD2. Germline values: CDR1 KGHSH, CDR2 LQKENI. The CDR3 length is 16 residues. The V segment lost 4 bases and the J segment 8 bases; nucleotides outside the gene matches: 11.

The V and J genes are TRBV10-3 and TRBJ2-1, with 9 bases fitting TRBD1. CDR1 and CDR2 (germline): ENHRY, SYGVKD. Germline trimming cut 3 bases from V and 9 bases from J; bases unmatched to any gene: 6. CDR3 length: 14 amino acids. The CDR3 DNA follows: TGTGCCATCAGTGATGGGACAGGGAACGGTGAGCAGTTCTTC. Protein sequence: CAISDGTGNGEQFF.

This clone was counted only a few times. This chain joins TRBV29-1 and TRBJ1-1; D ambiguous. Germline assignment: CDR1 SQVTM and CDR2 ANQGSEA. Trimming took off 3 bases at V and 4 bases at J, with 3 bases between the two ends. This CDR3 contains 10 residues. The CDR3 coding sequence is TGCAGCGTTGAGGGCACTGAAGCTTTCTTT. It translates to CSVEGTEAFF.

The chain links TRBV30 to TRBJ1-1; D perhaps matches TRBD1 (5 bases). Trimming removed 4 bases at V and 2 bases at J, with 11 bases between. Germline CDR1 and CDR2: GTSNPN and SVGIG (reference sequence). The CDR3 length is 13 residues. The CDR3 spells CAWILRGNTEAFF. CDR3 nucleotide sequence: TGTGCCTGGATCCTTAGGGGCAACACTGAAGCTTTCTTT.

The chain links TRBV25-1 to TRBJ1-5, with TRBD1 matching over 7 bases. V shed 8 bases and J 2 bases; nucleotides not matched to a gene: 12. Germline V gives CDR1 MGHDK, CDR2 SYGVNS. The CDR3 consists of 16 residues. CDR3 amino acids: CASSPTGLSGNQPQHF. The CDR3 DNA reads TGTGCCAGCTCCCCGACAGGGCTCTCGGGCAATCAGCCCCAGCATTTT.

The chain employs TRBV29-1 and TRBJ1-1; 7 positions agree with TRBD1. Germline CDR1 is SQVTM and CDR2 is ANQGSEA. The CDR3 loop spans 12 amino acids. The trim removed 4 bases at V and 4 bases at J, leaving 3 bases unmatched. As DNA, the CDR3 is TGCAGCGTTGCACAGGGGATCACTGAAGCTTTCTTT. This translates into CSVAQGITEAFF.

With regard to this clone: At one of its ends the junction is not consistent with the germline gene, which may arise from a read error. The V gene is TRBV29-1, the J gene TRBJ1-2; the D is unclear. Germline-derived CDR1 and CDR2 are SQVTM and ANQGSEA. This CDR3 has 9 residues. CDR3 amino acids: CSVEEGGWF. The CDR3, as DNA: TGCAGCGTTGAAGAAGGCGGGTGGTTC. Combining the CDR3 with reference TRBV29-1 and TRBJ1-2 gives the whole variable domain SAVISQKPSRDICQRGTSLTIQCQVDSQVTMMFWYRQQPGQSLTLIATANQGSEATYESGFVIDKFPISRPNLTFSTLTVSNMSPEDSSIYLCSVEEGGWFGSGTRLTVV.

The CDR3 here is CASSPRGGANVLTF. The CDR3 DNA follows: TGTGCCAGCAGCCCTCGGGGCGGGGCCAACGTCCTGACTTTC. This chain connects TRBV6-5 to TRBJ2-6; D assignment may be TRBD1 or TRBD2 (5 bases each). V gave up 6 bases and J gave up 4 bases, with 10 bases separating them. The CDR3 is 14 amino acids. CDR1 and CDR2 from the germline V gene are MNHEY and SVGAGI.

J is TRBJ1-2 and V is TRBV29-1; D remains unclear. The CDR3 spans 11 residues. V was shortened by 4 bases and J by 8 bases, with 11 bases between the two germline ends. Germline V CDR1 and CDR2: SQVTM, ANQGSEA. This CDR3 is CSVVGPDGYTF. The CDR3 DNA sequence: TGCAGCGTTGTTGGGCCGGACGGCTACACCTTC.

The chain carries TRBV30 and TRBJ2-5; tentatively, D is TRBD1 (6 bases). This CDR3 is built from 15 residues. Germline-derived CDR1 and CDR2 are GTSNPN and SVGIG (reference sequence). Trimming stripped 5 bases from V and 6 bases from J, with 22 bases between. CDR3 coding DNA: TGTGCCTGGTCTCTCACCGGGACAACTATTCAGACCCAGTACTTC. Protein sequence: CAWSLTGTTIQTQYF.

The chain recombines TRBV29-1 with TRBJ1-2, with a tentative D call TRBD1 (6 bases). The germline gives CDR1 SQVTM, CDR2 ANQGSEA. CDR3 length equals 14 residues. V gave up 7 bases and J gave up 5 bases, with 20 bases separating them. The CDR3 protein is CSASPGGQGYGYTF. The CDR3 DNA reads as TGCAGCGCCAGCCCCGGGGGGCAGGGTTATGGCTACACCTTC.

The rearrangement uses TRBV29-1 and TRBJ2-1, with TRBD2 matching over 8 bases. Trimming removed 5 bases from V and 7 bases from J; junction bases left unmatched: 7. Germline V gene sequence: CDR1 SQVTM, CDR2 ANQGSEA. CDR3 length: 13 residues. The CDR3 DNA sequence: TGCAGCGTTCATAGCGGGGAGGGTAATGAGCAGTTCTTC. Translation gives CSVHSGEGNEQFF.